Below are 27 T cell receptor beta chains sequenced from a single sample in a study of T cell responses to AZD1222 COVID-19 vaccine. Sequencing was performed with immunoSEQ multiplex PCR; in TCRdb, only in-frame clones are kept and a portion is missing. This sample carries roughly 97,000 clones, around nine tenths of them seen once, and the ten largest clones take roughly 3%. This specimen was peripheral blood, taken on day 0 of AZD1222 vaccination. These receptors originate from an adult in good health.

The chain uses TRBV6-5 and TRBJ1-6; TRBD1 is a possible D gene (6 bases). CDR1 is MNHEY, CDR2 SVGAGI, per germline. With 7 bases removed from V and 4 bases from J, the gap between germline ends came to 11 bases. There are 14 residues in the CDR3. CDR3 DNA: TGTGCCAGCACAGGGGCTGGTTATAATTCACCCCTCCACTTT. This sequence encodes CASTGAGYNSPLHF.

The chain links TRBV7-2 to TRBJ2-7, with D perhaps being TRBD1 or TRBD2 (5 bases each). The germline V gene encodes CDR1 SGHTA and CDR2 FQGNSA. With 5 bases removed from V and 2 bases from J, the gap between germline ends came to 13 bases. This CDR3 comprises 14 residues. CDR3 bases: TGTGCCAGCAGCGTGGGACCCAAGCCCTACGAGCAGTACTTC. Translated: CASSVGPKPYEQYF.

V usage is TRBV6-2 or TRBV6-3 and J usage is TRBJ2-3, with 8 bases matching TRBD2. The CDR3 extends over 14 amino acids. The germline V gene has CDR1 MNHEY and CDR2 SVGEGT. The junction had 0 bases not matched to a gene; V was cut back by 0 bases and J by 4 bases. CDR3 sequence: CASSYSTSADTQYF. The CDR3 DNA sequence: TGTGCCAGCAGTTACTCGACTAGCGCAGATACGCAGTATTTT.

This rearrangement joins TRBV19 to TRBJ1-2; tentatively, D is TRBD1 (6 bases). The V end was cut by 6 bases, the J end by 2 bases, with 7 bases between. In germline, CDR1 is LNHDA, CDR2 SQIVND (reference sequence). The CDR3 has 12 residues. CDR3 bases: TGTGCCAGTAGAAGGGGGAACTATGGCTACACCTTC. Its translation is CASRRGNYGYTF.

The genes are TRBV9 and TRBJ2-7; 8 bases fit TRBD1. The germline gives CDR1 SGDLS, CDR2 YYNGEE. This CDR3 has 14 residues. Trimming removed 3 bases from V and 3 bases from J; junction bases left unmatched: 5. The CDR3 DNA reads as TGTGCCAGCAGCGCGGGGGACAGGATCTACGAGCAGTACTTC. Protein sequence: CASSAGDRIYEQYF.

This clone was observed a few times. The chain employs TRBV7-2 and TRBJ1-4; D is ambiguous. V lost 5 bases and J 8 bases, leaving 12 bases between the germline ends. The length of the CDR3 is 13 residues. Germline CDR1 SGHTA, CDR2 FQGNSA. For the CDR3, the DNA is TGTGCCAGCAGCCAAAGGGCGGGGGAAAAACTGTTTTTT. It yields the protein CASSQRAGEKLFF.

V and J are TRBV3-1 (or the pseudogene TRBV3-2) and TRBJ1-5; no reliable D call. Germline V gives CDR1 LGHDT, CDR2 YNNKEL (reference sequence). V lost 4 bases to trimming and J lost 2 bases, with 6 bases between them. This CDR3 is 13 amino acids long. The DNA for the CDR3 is TGTGCCAGCAGCCTGTTGGGCAATCAGCCCCAGCATTTT. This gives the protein CASSLLGNQPQHF.

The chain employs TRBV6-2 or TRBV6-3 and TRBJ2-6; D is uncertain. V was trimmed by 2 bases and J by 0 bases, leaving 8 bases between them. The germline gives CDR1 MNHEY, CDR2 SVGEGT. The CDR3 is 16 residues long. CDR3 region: CASSYAVDSGANVLTF. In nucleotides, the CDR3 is TGTGCCAGCAGTTACGCGGTTGACTCTGGGGCCAACGTCCTGACTTTC.

The CDR3 region is CASSSFSPLHF. The CDR3 region has the DNA TGTGCCAGCAGCTCGTTTTCACCCCTCCACTTT. This rearrangement joins TRBV5-5 to TRBJ1-6, with D unresolved. V dropped 3 bases and J dropped 9 bases, with 4 bases sitting between them. This CDR3 is built from 11 residues. Germline assignment: CDR1 SGHKS and CDR2 YYEKEE (reference sequence).

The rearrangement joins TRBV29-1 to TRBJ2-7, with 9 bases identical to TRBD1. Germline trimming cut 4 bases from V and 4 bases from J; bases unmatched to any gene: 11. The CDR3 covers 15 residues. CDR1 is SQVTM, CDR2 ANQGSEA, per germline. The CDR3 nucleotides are TGCAGCGTTGCCCTCCCCGGGACAGGGTATTACGAGCAGTACTTC. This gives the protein CSVALPGTGYYEQYF.

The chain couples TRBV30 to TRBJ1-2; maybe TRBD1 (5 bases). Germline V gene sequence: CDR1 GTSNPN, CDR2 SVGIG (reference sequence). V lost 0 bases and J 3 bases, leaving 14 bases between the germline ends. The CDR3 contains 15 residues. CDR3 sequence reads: CAWSVSRGRYYGYTF. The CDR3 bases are TGTGCCTGGAGTGTATCGAGGGGACGGTACTATGGCTACACCTTC.

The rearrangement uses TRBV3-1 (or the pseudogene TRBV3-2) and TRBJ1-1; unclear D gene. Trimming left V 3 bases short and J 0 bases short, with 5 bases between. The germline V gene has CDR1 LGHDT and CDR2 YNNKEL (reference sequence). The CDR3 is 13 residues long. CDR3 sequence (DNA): TGTGCCAGCAGCCATAGACTGAACACTGAAGCTTTCTTT. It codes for CASSHRLNTEAFF.

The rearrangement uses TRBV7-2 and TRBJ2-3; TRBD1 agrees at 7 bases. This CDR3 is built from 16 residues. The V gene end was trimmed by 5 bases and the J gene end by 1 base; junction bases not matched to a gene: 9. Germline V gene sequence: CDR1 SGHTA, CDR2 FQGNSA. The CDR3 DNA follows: TGTGCCAGCAGCCCCCAAGACAGGGTCGGCACAGATACGCAGTATTTT. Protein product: CASSPQDRVGTDTQYF.

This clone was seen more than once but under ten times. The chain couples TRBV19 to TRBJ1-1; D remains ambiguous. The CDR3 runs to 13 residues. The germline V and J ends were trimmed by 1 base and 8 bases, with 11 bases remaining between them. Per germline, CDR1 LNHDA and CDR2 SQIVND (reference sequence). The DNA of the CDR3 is TGTGCCAGTAGTATAGCCGTCAACTGGGAAGCTTTCTTT. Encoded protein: CASSIAVNWEAFF.

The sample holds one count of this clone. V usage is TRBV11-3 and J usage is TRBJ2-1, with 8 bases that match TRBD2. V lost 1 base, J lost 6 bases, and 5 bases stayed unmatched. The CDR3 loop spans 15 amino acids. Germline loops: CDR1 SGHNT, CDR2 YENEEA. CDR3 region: CASSLAGGGLNEQFF. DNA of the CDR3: TGTGCCAGCAGCTTAGCCGGGGGGGGCCTCAATGAGCAGTTCTTC.

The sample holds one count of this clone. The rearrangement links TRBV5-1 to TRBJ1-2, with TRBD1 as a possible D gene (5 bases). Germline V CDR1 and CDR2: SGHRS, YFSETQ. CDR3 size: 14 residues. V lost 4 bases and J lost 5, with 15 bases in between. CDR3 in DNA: TGCGCCAGCAGCGGGGAGGGGCGGACTTATGGCTACACCTTC. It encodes CASSGEGRTYGYTF. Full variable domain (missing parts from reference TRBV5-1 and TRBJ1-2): KAGVTQTPRYLIKTRGQQVTLSCSPISGHRSVSWYQQTPGQGLQFLFEYFSETQRNKGNFPGRFSGRQFSNSRSEMNVSTLELGDSALYLCASSGEGRTYGYTFGSGTRLTVV.

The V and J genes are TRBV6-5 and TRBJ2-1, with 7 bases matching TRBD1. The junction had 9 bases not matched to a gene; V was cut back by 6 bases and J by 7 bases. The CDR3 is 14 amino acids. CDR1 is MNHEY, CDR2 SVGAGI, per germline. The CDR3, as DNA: TGTGCCAGCAGCCGACAGGGATTAGCGAATGAGCAGTTCTTC. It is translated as CASSRQGLANEQFF.

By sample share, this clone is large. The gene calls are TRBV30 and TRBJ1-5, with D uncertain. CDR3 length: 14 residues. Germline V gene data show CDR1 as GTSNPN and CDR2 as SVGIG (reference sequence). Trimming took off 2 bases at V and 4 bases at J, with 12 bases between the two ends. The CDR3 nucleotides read TGTGCCTGGAGTCTATTGGGAGCTAATCAGCCCCAGCATTTT. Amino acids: CAWSLLGANQPQHF. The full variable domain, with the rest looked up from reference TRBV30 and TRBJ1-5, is SQTIHQWPATLVQPVGSPLSLECTVEGTSNPNLYWYRQAAGRGLQLLFYSVGIGQISSEVPQNLSASRPQDRQFILSSKKLLLSDSGFYLCAWSLLGANQPQHFGDGTRLSIL.

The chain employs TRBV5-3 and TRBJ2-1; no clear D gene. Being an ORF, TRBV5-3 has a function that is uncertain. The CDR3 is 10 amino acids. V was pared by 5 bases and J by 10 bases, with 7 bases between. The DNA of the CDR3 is TGTGCCAGAAGTTACCTCGAGCAGTTCTTC. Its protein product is CARSYLEQFF.

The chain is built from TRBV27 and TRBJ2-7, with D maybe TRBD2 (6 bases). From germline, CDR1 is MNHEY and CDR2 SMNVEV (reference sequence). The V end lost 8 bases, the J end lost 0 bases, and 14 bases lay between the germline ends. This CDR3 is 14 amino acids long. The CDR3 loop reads CASSYRGSSYEQYF. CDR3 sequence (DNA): TGTGCCAGCTCCTACCGGGGGAGCTCCTACGAGCAGTACTTC.

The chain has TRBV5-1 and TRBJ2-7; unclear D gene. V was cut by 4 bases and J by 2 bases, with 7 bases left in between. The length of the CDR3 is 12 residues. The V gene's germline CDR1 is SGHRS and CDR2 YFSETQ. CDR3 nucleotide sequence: TGCGCCAGCAGCCTACCAGCCTACGAGCAGTACTTC. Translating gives CASSLPAYEQYF.

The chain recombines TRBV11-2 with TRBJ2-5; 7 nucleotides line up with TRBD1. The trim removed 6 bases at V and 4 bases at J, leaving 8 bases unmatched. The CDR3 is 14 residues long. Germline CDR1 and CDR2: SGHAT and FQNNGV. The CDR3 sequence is CASSRIPGGETQYF. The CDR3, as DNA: TGTGCCAGCAGTAGGATCCCAGGGGGAGAGACCCAGTACTTC. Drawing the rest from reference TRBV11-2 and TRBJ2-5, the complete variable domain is EAGVAQSPRYKIIEKRQSVAFWCNPISGHATLYWYQQILGQGPKLLIQFQNNGVVDDSQLPKDRFSAERLKGVDSTLKIQPAKLEDSAVYLCASSRIPGGETQYFGPGTRLLVL.

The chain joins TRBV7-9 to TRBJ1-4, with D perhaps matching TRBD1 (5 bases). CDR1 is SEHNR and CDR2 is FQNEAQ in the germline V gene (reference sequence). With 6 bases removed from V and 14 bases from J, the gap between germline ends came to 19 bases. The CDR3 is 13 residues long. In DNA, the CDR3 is TGTGCCAGCAGTCATGCTAACGGGGGGAGCCTGTTTTTT. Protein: CASSHANGGSLFF. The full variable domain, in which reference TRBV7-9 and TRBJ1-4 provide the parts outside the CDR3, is DTGVSQNPRHKITKRGQNVTFRCDPISEHNRLYWYRQTLGQGPEFLTYFQNEAQLEKSRLLSDRFSAERPKGSFSTLEIQRTEQGDSAMYLCASSHANGGSLFFGSGTQLSVL.

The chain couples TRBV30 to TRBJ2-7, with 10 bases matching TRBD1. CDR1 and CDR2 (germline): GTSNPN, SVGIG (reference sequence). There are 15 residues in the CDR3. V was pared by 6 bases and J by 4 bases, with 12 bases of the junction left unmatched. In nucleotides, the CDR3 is TGTGCCTGCCGATCCGGGACAGGGGTCAGGTACGAGCAGTACTTC. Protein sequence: CACRSGTGVRYEQYF.

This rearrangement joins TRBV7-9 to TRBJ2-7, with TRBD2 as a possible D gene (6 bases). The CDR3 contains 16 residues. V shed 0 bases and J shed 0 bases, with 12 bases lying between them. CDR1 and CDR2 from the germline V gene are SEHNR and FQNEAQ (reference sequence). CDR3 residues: CASSLARGTVSYEQYF. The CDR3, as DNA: TGTGCCAGCAGCTTAGCTCGGGGGACCGTCTCCTACGAGCAGTACTTC.

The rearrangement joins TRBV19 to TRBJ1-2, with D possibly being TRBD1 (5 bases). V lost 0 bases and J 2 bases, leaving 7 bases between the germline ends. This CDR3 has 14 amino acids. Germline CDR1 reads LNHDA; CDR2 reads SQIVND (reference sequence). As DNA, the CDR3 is TGTGCCAGTAGTATAGATCGGGGGAACTATGGCTACACCTTC. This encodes CASSIDRGNYGYTF. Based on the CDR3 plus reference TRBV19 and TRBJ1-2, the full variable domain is DGGITQSPKYLFRKEGQNVTLSCEQNLNHDAMYWYRQDPGQGLRLIYYSQIVNDFQKGDIAEGYSVSREKKESFPLTVTSAQKNPTAFYLCASSIDRGNYGYTFGSGTRLTVV.

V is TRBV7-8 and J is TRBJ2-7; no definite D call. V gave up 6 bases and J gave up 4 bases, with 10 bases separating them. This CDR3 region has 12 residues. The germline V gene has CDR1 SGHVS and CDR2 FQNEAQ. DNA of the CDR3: TGTGCCAGCAGTCAACGGTGGTACGAGCAGTACTTC. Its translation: CASSQRWYEQYF.